These 15 T cell receptor beta chains were sequenced from one sample in a study of shared clonotypes between healthy human individuals. TCRdb's table, derived via immunoSEQ multiplex PCR, lists solely in-frame clones and lacks some. The sample shows around 1 million clones, more than 75% of them seen only once. The sample was memory CD4+ T cells sorted from blood. Specified subset: CD45RA-negative fraction. These receptors were obtained from a man aged 18 to 29 in good health.

The rearrangement joins TRBV7-2 to TRBJ1-1; possible D gene TRBD1, 5 bases. There are 14 residues in the CDR3. Germline V CDR1 and CDR2: SGHTA, FQGNSA. Trimming removed 6 bases from V and 5 bases from J, with 16 bases in between. CDR3 DNA sequence: TGTGCCAGCAGTCCCGGTGGGGCTACTACTGAAGCTTTCTTT. Amino acid sequence: CASSPGGATTEAFF.

This rearrangement joins TRBV2 to TRBJ2-2, with 10 bases that match TRBD1. V lost 3 bases and J lost 8; bases outside the gene matches: 9. There are 16 residues in the CDR3. In germline, CDR1 is SNHLY, CDR2 FYNNEI. Written as DNA, the CDR3 is TGTGCCAGCAGTGACGCCCGGACAGGGGGTTCAGGGGAGCTGTTTTTT. Its protein product is CASSDARTGGSGELFF.

The chain carries TRBV6-5 and TRBJ2-7; TRBD1 matches at 12 bases. This CDR3 is 15 amino acids long. Germline trimming cut 6 bases from V and 3 bases from J; bases unmatched to any gene: 6. In germline, CDR1 is MNHEY, CDR2 SVGAGI. CDR3 sequence: CASSRDRGLVYEQYF. The CDR3 region has the DNA TGTGCCAGCAGCCGGGACAGGGGGCTGGTCTACGAGCAGTACTTC.

This clone was seen at least ten times. The V call is TRBV20-1, the J call TRBJ1-2; D call uncertain. V lost 3 bases and J lost 7, with 6 bases in between. This CDR3 contains 10 residues. Germline V CDR1 and CDR2: DFQATT, SNEGSKA (reference sequence). The CDR3 protein is CSARIGGYTF. The CDR3 nucleotides read TGCAGTGCTAGGATTGGTGGCTACACCTTC.

The genes are TRBV10-1 and TRBJ1-4; D is perhaps TRBD1 (5 bases). The V end was cut by 5 bases, the J end by 13 bases, with 23 bases between. The CDR3 totals 15 residues. Per the germline V gene, CDR1 is WNHNN and CDR2 is SYGVQD (reference sequence). The CDR3 loop is CASSNQGRGNLALFF. CDR3 nucleotides: TGCGCCAGCAGTAACCAGGGTAGGGGCAACCTAGCACTGTTTTTT.

V usage is TRBV28 and J usage is TRBJ1-2; perhaps TRBD1 as D (5 bases). Trimming removed 10 bases from V and 1 base from J, with 10 bases in between. CDR1 and CDR2 (germline): MDHEN, SYDVKM. CDR3 length equals 12 residues. CDR3 bases: TGTGCCATCGGGGGGGTTAACTATGGCTACACCTTC. Its protein product is CAIGGVNYGYTF.

This clone was seen a single time. The junction and the germline gene differ at one end; a read error may be behind it. The rearrangement joins TRBV10-3 to TRBJ2-1, with 7 positions matching TRBD2. CDR1 is ENHRY, CDR2 SYGVKD, per germline. This CDR3 has 16 amino acids. This CDR3 reads CAISESKLASPNERFF. For the CDR3, the DNA is TGTGCCATCAGTGAGTCGAAACTAGCGAGCCCCAATGAGCGGTTCTTC.

There are a few counts of this clone. The chain's CDR3 is CASSQDTGVRTGELFF. CDR3 sequence (DNA): TGTGCCAGCAGTCAAGACACTGGGGTTAGAACCGGGGAGCTGTTTTTT. The chain employs TRBV6-1 and TRBJ2-2; D is undetermined. Deletions cut 5 bases from V and 5 bases from J, with 18 bases between. The CDR3 consists of 16 residues. Germline V gene data show CDR1 as MNHNS and CDR2 as SASEGT.

The chain combines TRBV29-1 with TRBJ2-1; TRBD2 agrees at 8 bases. After removal of 8 bases from V and 6 bases from J, the junction contained 6 bases not matched to a gene. The CDR3 loop spans 12 amino acids. Looked up from germline, CDR1 is SQVTM and CDR2 is ANQGSEA. The CDR3 region is CSSRTSINEQFF. The CDR3 region has the DNA TGCAGCTCTCGGACTAGCATCAATGAGCAGTTCTTC.

This rearrangement joins TRBV11-2 to TRBJ2-1; 8 bases agree with TRBD2. The CDR3 is 15 residues long. The V gene's germline CDR1 is SGHAT and CDR2 FQNNGV. The ends lost 0 bases at V and 4 bases at J; junction bases unmatched: 2. The CDR3 protein is CASSLDGLAYNEQFF. The CDR3 nucleotides are TGTGCCAGCAGCTTAGATGGACTAGCTTACAATGAGCAGTTCTTC.

This clone was picked up a small number of times. The chain recombines TRBV10-3 with TRBJ2-1; 11 nucleotides match TRBD1. The V segment lost 0 bases and the J segment 9 bases; nucleotides outside the gene matches: 1. This CDR3 is 14 amino acids long. Germline values: CDR1 ENHRY, CDR2 SYGVKD. The CDR3 bases are TGTGCCATCAGTGAGTCCGGGACAGGGGGTGAGCAGTTCTTC. Translated, it gives CAISESGTGGEQFF.

The rearrangement links TRBV7-9 to TRBJ2-4; TRBD1 aligns across 7 bases. Germline V gives CDR1 SEHNR, CDR2 FQNEAQ (reference sequence). The CDR3 has 16 residues. With V trimmed by 1 base and J by 0 bases, 3 bases remained unmatched. CDR3 in amino acids: CASSLGGQLAKNIQYF. The DNA of the CDR3 is TGTGCCAGCAGCTTAGGGGGACAGTTAGCCAAAAACATTCAGTACTTC.

This clone was detected only a few times. Other nucleotide sequences from this sample produce the same CDR3. This chain uses TRBV6-6 with TRBJ1-1; TRBD1 agrees at 9 bases. CDR1 and CDR2 (germline): MNHNY, SVGAGI (reference sequence). CDR3 length equals 15 residues. The junction had 2 bases not matched to a gene; V was cut back by 2 bases and J by 1 base. The CDR3: CASSYPGQGNTEAFF. CDR3 in DNA: TGTGCCAGCAGTTACCCGGGACAGGGGAACACTGAAGCTTTCTTT.

This clone was recorded once. The identical CDR3 is also encoded by other nucleotide sequences in the sample. The chain uses TRBV28 and TRBJ1-2, with TRBD1 matching over 9 bases. This CDR3 spans 14 amino acids. V trimming: 2 bases; J trimming: 8 bases; junction bases outside the gene matches: 6. CDR1 and CDR2 from the germline V gene are MDHEN and SYDVKM. This CDR3 is CASSLEQGARGYTF. The CDR3 bases are TGTGCCAGCAGTTTAGAACAGGGGGCGCGGGGCTACACCTTC.

The chain employs TRBV19 and TRBJ2-3, with TRBD1 as a possible D gene (5 bases). V shed 5 bases and J shed 0 bases, with 9 bases lying between them. Per the germline V gene, CDR1 is LNHDA and CDR2 is SQIVND (reference sequence). The length of the CDR3 is 14 residues. The DNA for the CDR3 is TGTGCCAGTAGTCAACAGGCAAGCACAGATACGCAGTATTTT. Encoded protein: CASSQQASTDTQYF.